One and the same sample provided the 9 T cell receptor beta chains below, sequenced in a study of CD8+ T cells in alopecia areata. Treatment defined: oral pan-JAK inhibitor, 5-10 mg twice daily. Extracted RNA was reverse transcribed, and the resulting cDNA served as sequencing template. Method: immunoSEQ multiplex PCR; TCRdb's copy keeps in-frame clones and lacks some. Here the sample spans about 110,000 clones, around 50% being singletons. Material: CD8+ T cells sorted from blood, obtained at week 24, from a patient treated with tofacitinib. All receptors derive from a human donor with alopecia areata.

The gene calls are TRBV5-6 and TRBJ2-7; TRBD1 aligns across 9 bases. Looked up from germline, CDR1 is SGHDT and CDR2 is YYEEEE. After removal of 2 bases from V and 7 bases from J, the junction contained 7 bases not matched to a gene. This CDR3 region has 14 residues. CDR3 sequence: CASSFRDRAGEQYF. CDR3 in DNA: TGTGCCAGCAGCTTCCGGGACAGGGCCGGAGAGCAGTACTTC.

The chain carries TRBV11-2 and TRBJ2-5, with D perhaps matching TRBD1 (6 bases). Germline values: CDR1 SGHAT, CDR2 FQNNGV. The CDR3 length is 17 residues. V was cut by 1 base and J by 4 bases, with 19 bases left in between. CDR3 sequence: CASSLVGAGVGGETQYF. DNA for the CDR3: TGTGCCAGCAGCTTAGTCGGGGCAGGGGTGGGCGGAGAGACCCAGTACTTC.

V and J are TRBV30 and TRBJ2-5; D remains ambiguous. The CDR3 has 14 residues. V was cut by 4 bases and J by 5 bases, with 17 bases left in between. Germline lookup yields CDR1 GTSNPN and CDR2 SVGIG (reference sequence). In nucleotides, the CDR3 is TGTGCCTGGACGCCTGAGGTTGGGTGGGAGACCCAGTACTTC. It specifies CAWTPEVGWETQYF.

The CDR3 spells CAWSVPRQGRGNIQYF. Written as DNA, the CDR3 is TGTGCCTGGAGTGTACCCCGACAGGGAAGGGGGAACATTCAGTACTTC. The rearrangement uses TRBV30 and TRBJ2-4, with 7 bases identical to TRBD1. The CDR3 contains 16 residues. With V trimmed by 0 bases and J by 7 bases, 12 bases remained unmatched. CDR1 is GTSNPN and CDR2 is SVGIG in the germline V gene (reference sequence).

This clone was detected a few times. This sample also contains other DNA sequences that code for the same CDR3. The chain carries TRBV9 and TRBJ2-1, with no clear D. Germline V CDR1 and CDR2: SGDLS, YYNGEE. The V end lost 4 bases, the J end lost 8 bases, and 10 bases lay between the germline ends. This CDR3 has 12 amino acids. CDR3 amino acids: CASSPQADEQFF. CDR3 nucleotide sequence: TGTGCCAGCAGCCCCCAGGCTGATGAGCAGTTCTTC.

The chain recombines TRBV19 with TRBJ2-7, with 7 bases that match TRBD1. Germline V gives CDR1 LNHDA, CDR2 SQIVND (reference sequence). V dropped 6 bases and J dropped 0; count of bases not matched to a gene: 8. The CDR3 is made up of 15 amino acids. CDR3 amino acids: CASSLHRDSSYEQYF. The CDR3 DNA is TGTGCCAGTAGCCTGCACAGGGACAGCTCCTACGAGCAGTACTTC.

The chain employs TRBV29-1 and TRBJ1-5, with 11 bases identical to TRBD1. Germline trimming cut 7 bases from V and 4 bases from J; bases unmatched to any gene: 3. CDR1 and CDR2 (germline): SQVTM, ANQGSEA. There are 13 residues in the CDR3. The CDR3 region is CSGRDRGNQPQHF. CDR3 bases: TGCAGCGGTCGGGACAGGGGGAATCAGCCCCAGCATTTT.

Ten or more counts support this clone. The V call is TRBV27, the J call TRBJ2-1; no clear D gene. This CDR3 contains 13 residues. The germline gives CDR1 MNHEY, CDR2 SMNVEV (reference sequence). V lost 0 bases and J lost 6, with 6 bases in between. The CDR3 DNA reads TGTGCCAGCAGTTTATCGTTAAGCAATGAGCAGTTCTTC. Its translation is CASSLSLSNEQFF.

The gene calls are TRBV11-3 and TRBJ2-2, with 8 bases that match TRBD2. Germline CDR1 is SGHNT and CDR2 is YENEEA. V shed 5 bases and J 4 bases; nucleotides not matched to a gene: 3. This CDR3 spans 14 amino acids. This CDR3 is CASSPGGPTGELFF. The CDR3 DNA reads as TGTGCCAGCAGCCCGGGGGGGCCCACCGGGGAGCTGTTTTTT.